These 10 T cell receptor beta chains share one sample of origin, sequenced in a study of blood T cell repertoires in COVID-19 (dated by TCRdb to the early 2020s). Receptors were amplified or captured by the immunoSEQ multiplex PCR assay. As stored in TCRdb, this immuneACCESS dataset retains in-frame rearrangements with V and J assigned. A fraction of the clones does not appear; measured against another copy, unresolved V genes explain less than half of the discrepancy, and the remainder lacks a known reason. The table for this sample lists over 200,000 clones; approximately 84% of them were counted only once. Less than 20% of the sample belongs to the ten largest clones. The specimen was PBMCs or T cells enriched from blood (not recorded which). The source is a man aged 18 to 30 who had recovered from COVID-19.

The rearrangement links TRBV7-9 to TRBJ2-7; possible D gene TRBD2, 6 bases. Germline V lookup: CDR1 SEHNR, CDR2 FQNEAQ (reference sequence). Trimming cost V 4 bases and J 0 bases, with 7 bases left between them. This CDR3 is 13 amino acids long. CDR3 residues: CASSWGDSYEQYF. The CDR3, as DNA: TGTGCCAGCAGCTGGGGGGACTCCTACGAGCAGTACTTC. Combining the CDR3 with reference TRBV7-9 and TRBJ2-7 gives the whole variable domain DTGVSQNPRHKITKRGQNVTFRCDPISEHNRLYWYRQTLGQGPEFLTYFQNEAQLEKSRLLSDRFSAERPKGSFSTLEIQRTEQGDSAMYLCASSWGDSYEQYFGPGTRLTVT.

The chain carries TRBV19 and TRBJ1-5, with TRBD1 matching 10 bases. Germline V gives CDR1 LNHDA, CDR2 SQIVND (reference sequence). Trimming at V came to 1 base and at J to 5 bases, leaving 5 bases not matched to a gene. The CDR3 consists of 16 residues. The CDR3 is CASSIAPGQGDQPQHF. In nucleotides, the CDR3 is TGTGCCAGTAGTATAGCTCCCGGACAGGGGGATCAGCCCCAGCATTTT.

The table lists this clone with a few counts. This chain uses TRBV5-1 with TRBJ2-7, with D maybe TRBD1 (6 bases). The ends were cut back, 3 bases at V and 2 bases at J, with 9 bases in the middle. This CDR3 comprises 13 residues. Germline V CDR1 and CDR2: SGHRS, YFSETQ. DNA for the CDR3: TGCGCCAGCAGCTGGGGGCCTACCTACGAGCAGTACTTC. Its translation is CASSWGPTYEQYF.

This clone was seen a single time. This chain links TRBV5-4 with TRBJ1-1, with a weak D call TRBD1 (6 bases). This CDR3 is 14 amino acids long. Trimming took 4 bases from V and 5 from J, leaving 15 bases between them. Germline V CDR1 and CDR2: SGHNT, YYREEE (reference sequence). CDR3 residues: CASSETLGQTEAFF. CDR3 coding DNA: TGTGCCAGCAGCGAGACGCTGGGACAAACTGAAGCTTTCTTT.

This sequence joins TRBV10-3 and TRBJ2-7; D is unresolved. The CDR3 covers 13 residues. The ends were cut back, 8 bases at V and 1 base at J, with 12 bases in the middle. Germline V gives CDR1 ENHRY, CDR2 SYGVKD. The CDR3 nucleotides read TGTGCCATCGGCATACCCGTATCCTACGAGCAGTACTTC. This sequence encodes CAIGIPVSYEQYF.

A single count supports this clone. The chain is built from TRBV24-1 and TRBJ2-1; TRBD1 aligns across 10 bases. Losses at the gene ends were 0 bases for V and 4 bases for J; bases not matched to a gene: 20. This CDR3 is 22 amino acids long. Germline assignment: CDR1 KGHDR and CDR2 SFDVKD. The CDR3 bases are TGTGCCACCAGTGATTTGAGAATGACAGGGGGCTATTGGGTGCGCGGGTACAATGAGCAGTTCTTC. It specifies CATSDLRMTGGYWVRGYNEQFF.

The chain employs TRBV10-3 and TRBJ1-4, with 8 bases identical to TRBD1. Per germline, CDR1 ENHRY and CDR2 SYGVKD. The CDR3 runs 14 residues. Losses at the gene ends were 6 bases for V and 5 bases for J; bases not matched to a gene: 5. CDR3 bases: TGTGCCATCAGCCCGACAGGGGCCAATGAAAAACTGTTTTTT. Amino acid sequence: CAISPTGANEKLFF.

This clone was observed at least ten times. J is TRBJ1-5 and V is TRBV19; TRBD1 matches at 8 bases. The CDR3 loop spans 14 amino acids. V trimming: 2 bases; J trimming: 6 bases; junction bases outside the gene matches: 3. CDR1 LNHDA and CDR2 SQIVND come from the germline V gene (reference sequence). The CDR3 loop reads CASSIRTGPQPQHF. The CDR3 nucleotides are TGTGCCAGTAGTATAAGGACAGGGCCTCAGCCCCAGCATTTT.

The chain combines TRBV7-9 with TRBJ2-7; D gene ambiguous. The germline V gene has CDR1 SEHNR and CDR2 FQNEAQ (reference sequence). The CDR3 has 11 residues. V lost 7 bases and J 7 bases, leaving 11 bases between the germline ends. The CDR3: CASTATVEQYF. CDR3 bases: TGTGCCAGCACCGCGACTGTAGAGCAGTACTTC.

Concerning this clone: This sample includes further DNA sequences coding for the same CDR3. The V call is TRBV19, the J call TRBJ1-1; 7 positions match TRBD1. The germline V gene encodes CDR1 LNHDA and CDR2 SQIVND (reference sequence). This CDR3 region has 14 residues. V was clipped by 3 bases and J by 0 bases; unmatched bases: 1. CDR3 nucleotide sequence: TGTGCCAGTAGTATCGGACAGGTGAACACTGAAGCTTTCTTT. This sequence encodes CASSIGQVNTEAFF.